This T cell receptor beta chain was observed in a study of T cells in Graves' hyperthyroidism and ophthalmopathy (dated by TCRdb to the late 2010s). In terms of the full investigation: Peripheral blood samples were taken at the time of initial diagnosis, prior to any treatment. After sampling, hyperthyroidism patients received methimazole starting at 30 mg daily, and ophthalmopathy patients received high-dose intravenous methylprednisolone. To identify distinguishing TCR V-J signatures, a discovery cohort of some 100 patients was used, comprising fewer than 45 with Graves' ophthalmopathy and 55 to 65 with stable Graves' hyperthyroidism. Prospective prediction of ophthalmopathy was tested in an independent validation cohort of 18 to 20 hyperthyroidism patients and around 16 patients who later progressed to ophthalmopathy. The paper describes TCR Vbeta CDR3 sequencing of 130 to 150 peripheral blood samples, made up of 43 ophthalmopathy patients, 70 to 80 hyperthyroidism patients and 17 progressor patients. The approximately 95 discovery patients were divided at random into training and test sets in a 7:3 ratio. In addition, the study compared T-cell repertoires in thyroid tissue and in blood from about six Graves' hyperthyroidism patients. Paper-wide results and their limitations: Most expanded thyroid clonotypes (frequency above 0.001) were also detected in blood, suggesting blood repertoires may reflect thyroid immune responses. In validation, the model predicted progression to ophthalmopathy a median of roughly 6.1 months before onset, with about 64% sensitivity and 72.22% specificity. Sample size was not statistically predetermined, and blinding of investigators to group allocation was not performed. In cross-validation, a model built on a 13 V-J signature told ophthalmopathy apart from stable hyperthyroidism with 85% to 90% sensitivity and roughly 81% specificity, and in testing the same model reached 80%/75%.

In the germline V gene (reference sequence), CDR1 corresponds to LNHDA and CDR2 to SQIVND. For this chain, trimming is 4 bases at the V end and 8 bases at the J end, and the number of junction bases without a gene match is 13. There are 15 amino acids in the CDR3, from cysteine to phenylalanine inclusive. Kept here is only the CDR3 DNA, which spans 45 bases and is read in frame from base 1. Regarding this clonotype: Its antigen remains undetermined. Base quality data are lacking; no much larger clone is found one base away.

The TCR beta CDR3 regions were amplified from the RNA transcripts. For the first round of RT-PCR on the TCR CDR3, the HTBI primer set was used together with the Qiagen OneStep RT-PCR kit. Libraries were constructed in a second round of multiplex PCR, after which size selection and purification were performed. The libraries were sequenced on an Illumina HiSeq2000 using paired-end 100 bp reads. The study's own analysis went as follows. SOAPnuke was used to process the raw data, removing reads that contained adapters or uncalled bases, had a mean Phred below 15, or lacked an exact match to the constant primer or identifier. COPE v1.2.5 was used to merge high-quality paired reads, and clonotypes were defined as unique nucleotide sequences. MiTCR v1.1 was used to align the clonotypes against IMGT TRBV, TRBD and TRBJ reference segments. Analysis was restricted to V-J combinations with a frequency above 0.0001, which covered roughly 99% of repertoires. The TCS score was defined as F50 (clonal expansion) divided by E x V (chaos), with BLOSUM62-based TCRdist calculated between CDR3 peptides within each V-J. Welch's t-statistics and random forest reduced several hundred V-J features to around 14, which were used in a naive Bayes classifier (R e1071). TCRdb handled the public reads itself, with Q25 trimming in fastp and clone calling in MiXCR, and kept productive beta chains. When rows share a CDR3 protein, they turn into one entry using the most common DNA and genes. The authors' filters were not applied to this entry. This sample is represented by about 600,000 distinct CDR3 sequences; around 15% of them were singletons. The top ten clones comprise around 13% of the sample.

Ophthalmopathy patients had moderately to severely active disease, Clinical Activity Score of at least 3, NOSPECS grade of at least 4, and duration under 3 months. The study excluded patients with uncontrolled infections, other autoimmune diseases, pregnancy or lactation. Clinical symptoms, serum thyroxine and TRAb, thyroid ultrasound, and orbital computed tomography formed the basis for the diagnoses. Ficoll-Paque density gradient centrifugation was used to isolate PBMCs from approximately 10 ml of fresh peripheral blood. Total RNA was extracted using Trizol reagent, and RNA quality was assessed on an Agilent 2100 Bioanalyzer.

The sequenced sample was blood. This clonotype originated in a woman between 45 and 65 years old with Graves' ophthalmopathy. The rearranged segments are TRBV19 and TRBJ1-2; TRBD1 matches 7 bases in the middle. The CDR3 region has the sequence CASSRVRDRVEGYTF. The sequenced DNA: TGTGCCAGTAGTAGAGTAAGAGACAGGGTTGAGGGCTACACCTTC.